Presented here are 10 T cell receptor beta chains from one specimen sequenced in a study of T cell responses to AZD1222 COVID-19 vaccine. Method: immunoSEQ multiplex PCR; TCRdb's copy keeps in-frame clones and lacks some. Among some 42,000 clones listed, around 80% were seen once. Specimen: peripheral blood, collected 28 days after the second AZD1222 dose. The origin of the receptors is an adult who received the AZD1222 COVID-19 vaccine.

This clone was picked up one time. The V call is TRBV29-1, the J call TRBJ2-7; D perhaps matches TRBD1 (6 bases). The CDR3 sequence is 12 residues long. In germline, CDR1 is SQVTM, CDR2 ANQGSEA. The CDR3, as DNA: TGCAGTTACGGGCAGGGGCTCTACGAGCAGTACTTC. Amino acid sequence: CSYGQGLYEQYF.

CDR3 sequence (DNA): TGTGCCAGTAACCAAGGACAGGCTGAAAAACTGTTTTTT. The encoded protein is CASNQGQAEKLFF. The V and J genes are TRBV19 and TRBJ1-4, with 7 nucleotides matching TRBD1. The CDR3 runs 13 residues. V was clipped by 7 bases and J by 7 bases; unmatched bases: 6. Per germline, CDR1 LNHDA and CDR2 SQIVND (reference sequence).

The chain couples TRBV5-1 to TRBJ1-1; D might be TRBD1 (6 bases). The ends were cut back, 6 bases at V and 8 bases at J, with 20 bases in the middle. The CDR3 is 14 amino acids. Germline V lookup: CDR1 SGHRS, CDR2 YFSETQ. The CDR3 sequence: CASMPYGGRSEAFF. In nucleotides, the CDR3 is TGCGCCAGCATGCCCTACGGGGGCCGATCGGAAGCTTTCTTT.

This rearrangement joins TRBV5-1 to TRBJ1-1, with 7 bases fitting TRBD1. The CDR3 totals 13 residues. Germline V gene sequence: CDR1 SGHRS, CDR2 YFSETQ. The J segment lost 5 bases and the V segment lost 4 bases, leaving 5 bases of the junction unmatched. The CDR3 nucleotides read TGCGCCAGCAGCGGGGGACAGAGGACTGAAGCTTTCTTT. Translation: CASSGGQRTEAFF. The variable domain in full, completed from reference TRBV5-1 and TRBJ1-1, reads KAGVTQTPRYLIKTRGQQVTLSCSPISGHRSVSWYQQTPGQGLQFLFEYFSETQRNKGNFPGRFSGRQFSNSRSEMNVSTLELGDSALYLCASSGGQRTEAFFGQGTRLTVV.

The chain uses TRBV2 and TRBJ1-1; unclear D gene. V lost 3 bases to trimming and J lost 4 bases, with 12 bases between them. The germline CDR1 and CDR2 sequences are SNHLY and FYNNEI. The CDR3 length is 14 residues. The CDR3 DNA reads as TGTGCCAGCAGTGAGGATCGCGGGAGCACTGAAGCTTTCTTT. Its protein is CASSEDRGSTEAFF. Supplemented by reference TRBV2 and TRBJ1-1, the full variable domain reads EPEVTQTPSHQVTQMGQEVILRCVPISNHLYFYWYRQILGQKVEFLVSFYNNEISEKSEIFDDQFSVERPDGSNFTLKIRSTKLEDSAMYFCASSEDRGSTEAFFGQGTRLTVV.

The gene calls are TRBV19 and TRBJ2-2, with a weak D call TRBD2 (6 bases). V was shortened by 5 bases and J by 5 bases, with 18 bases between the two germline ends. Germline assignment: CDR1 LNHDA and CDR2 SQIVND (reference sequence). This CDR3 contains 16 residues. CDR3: CASSPESGLKTGELFF. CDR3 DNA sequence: TGTGCCAGTAGTCCGGAATCGGGACTTAAGACCGGGGAGCTGTTTTTT.

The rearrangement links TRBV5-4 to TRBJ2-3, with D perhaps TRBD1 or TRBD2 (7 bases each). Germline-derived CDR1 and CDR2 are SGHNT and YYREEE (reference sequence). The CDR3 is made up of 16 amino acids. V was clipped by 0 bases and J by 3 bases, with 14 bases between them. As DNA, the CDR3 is TGTGCCAGCAGCTTGGGAGGGGGCGGGGGAACAGATACGCAGTATTTT. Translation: CASSLGGGGGTDTQYF.

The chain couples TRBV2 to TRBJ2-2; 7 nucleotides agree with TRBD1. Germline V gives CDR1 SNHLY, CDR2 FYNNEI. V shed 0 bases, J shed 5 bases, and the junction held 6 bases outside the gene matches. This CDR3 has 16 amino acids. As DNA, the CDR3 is TGTGCCAGCAGTGAAGCGAAGGGACAGAATACCGGGGAGCTGTTTTTT. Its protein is CASSEAKGQNTGELFF.

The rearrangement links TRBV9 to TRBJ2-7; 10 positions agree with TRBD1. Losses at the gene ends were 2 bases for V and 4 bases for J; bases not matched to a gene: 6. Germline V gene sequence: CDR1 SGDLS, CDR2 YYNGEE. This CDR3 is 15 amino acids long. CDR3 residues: CASSVQTGGPYEQYF. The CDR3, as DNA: TGTGCCAGCAGCGTTCAGACAGGGGGCCCGTACGAGCAGTACTTC.

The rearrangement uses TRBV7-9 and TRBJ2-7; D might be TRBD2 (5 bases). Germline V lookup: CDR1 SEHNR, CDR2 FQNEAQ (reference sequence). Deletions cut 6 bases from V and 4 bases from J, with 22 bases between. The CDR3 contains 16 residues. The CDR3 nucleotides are TGTGCCAGCAGTCGCGCCGGGATAAGAAACTATTACGAGCAGTACTTC. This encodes CASSRAGIRNYYEQYF.